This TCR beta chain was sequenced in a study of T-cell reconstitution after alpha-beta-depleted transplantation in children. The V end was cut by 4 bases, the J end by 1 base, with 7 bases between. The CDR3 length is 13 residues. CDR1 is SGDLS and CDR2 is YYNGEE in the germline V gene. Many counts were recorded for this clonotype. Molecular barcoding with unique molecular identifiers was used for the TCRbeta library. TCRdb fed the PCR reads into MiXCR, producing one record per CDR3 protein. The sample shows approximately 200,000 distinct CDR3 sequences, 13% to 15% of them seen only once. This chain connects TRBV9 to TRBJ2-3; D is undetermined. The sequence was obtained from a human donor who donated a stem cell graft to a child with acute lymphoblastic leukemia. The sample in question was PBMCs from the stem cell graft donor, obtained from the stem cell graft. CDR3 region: CASSSAGTDTQYF. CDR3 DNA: TGTGCCAGCAGCTCTGCCGGCACAGATACGCAGTATTTT.